This TCR beta chain was sequenced during a study of shared clonotypes between healthy human individuals. Looked up from germline, CDR1 is SGHRS and CDR2 is YFSETQ. This CDR3 has 14 amino acids. After removal of 4 bases from V and 7 bases from J, the junction contained 11 bases not matched to a gene. This clone occurred a few times. Its specificity is not known. Study outcomes and limitations: Represented diversity, genetic and exposure-history alike, was limited by few donors.

Donors had no recently reported acute infections or vaccinations and were HIV-negative. Per the original data handling: With immunoSEQ giving junction-only sequences and no quality scores, filtering differed. This table comes from immunoSEQ multiplex PCR, and its TCRdb copy is limited to in-frame clones, with some not included. From that table come the V and J calls and clone size; the DNA was used to work out D and trimming. There are some 450,000 clones in the sample; roughly four fifths occur only once, and 12% lies in the top ten. Sequencing input: PBMCs. The rearrangement joins TRBV5-1 to TRBJ2-7, with TRBD1 matching over 7 bases. The clonotype was recovered from a woman between 40 and 50 years old in good health. Some clones in this sample may be carry-over from other donors' samples. In DNA, the CDR3 is TGCGCCAGCAGCCTTCTTCAGGGGGTGGGAGAGCAGTACTTC. Protein product: CASSLLQGVGEQYF.